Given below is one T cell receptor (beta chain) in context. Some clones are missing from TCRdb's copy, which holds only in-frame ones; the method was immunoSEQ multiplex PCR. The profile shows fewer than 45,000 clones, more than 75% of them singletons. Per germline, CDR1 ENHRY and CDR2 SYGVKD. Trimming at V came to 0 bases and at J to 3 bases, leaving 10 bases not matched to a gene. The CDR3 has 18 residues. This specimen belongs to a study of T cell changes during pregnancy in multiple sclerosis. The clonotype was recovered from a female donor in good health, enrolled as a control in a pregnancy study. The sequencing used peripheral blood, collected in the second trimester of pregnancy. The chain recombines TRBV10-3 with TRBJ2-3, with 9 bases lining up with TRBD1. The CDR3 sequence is CAISESTRDRGTTDTQYF. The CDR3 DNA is TGTGCCATCAGTGAGTCGACTCGCGACAGGGGGACGACAGATACGCAGTATTTT.